Detailed here is one TCR beta chain. It lacks a known antigen. No base-level quality is on record; no much larger clone is a single base apart. The instrument given in TCRdb is Illumina NovaSeq 6000. Using 5'RACE with constant-segment primers, TCRalpha and TCRbeta cDNA libraries were constructed, with sample barcodes and unique molecular identifiers added in the process. Trizol reagent was used to extract RNA from every sample. The libraries were amplified in two PCR steps, and the second step added a second sample barcode and Illumina TruSeq adapters. Libraries were sequenced on an Illumina NovaSeq with 2 x 150 bp paired-end reads. The published analysis was carried out like this. With migec v1.2.7, reads were demultiplexed and then collapsed into UMI-guided consensus sequences. Using mixcr v2.1.11, the UMI consensuses were aligned to TRA and TRB V and J templates and assembled into clonotypes. Expanded or contracted clonotypes were those called significant by both edgeR and NoisET, with noise models trained on biological replicates. For edgeR calls, a false discovery rate-adjusted p below 0.01 and a log2 fold-change threshold of 1 were applied. As an exploratory analysis of dynamics, max-normalized trajectories of the 1000 most abundant clonotypes were examined with PCA combined with hierarchical clustering. Each responding clone was given a CD4 or CD8 phenotype based on the CD4+ and CD8+ repertoires, which had been sequenced separately. In-frame beta chains were kept once TCRdb had trimmed the public reads at Q25 with fastp and called clones with MiXCR. Identical CDR3 proteins give one entry, which carries the most common genes and DNA. TCRdb's processing, not the authors', yielded these V and J calls. The sample table shows roughly 600,000 distinct CDR3 sequences, and about 20% are seen once. About 12% of the sample is held by the ten biggest clonotypes.

These data come from a study of T-cell memory formation after mild COVID-19 (dated by TCRdb to the early 2020s). In terms of the full investigation: TCR sequence clusters from the two donors were largely donor specific. Longitudinal TCRalpha and TCRbeta repertoire sequencing tracked T-cell clones expanding and contracting after mild COVID-19 in two donors. The cohort comprised two young, previously healthy adult volunteers, one female and one male.

Study-wide findings and limitations: Contracting CD4+ clones turned up mainly in the CM and EM memory subsets, whereas EMRA was where CD8+ clones were enriched. Only a couple of mild cases were covered in the study, and larger cohorts including severe cases with pre-infection samples were considered necessary. SARS-CoV-2 specificity of the second-wave clones peaking on day 37 was not confirmed. Some responding clones were detected in pre-infection memory, which suggested that pre-existing cross-reactive memory T cells had joined the SARS-CoV-2 response. Clones that contracted from day 15 to 85 showed balanced CD4/CD8 phenotypes, whereas a second wave of clones that expanded from day 15 to 37 leaned towards CD4+.

Reading the germline V gene gives CDR1 SNHLY and CDR2 FYNNEI. Spanning cysteine to phenylalanine, the CDR3 consists of 13 amino acids. The CDR3 DNA has 39 bases and is translated from base 1. Cut back by 6 bases and 2 bases, the V and J ends lie 11 bases apart. Ficoll-Paque density gradient centrifugation was the method used to isolate PBMCs. Recombination linked TRBV2 to TRBJ2-7; the D gene identity is not certain. The sequence derives from an adult woman who had mild COVID-19 (a few samples of this study predate the infection). The sample titles of this study are shuffled in the database, so cell type and time point are left out; the donor was told from shared clones. Sequencing was carried out using PBMCs or a T cell subset sorted from them (not recorded which). The CDR3 region reads CASSHSRTYEQYF. The nucleotide sequence reads TGTGCCAGCAGCCATTCCCGAACCTACGAGCAGTACTTC.